This T cell receptor beta chain is from a study of blood T cell repertoires in COVID-19. Study as a whole: COVID-19 samples, acute and convalescent, were from the United States, Italy and Spain. PBMCs, B-cell-depleted T cells, or T cells provided the cDNA or gDNA that made up the material.

This CDR3 has 16 residues. Germline V gene sequence: CDR1 SGDLS, CDR2 YYNGEE. The junction had 8 bases not matched to a gene; V was cut back by 0 bases and J by 9 bases. In the authors' workflow: Amplified reference gene primers provided the basis for estimating nucleated cell counts. Clones were read by immunoSEQ multiplex PCR, and TCRdb kept only the in-frame ones, dropping some. V and J calls plus clone size are reproduced from that table; the DNA served to infer D and trimming. This sample yields over 200,000 clones, of which roughly 87% are seen a single time; about 0.8% belongs to the top ten. Sequenced material: peripheral blood. The receptor was derived from a woman aged 25 to 39 with acute or convalescent COVID-19. The V and J genes are TRBV9 and TRBJ2-1, with 11 nucleotides matching TRBD2. CDR3 loop: CASSVELAGAGGEQFF. The CDR3 region has the DNA TGTGCCAGCAGCGTAGAACTAGCGGGAGCGGGGGGTGAGCAGTTCTTC.